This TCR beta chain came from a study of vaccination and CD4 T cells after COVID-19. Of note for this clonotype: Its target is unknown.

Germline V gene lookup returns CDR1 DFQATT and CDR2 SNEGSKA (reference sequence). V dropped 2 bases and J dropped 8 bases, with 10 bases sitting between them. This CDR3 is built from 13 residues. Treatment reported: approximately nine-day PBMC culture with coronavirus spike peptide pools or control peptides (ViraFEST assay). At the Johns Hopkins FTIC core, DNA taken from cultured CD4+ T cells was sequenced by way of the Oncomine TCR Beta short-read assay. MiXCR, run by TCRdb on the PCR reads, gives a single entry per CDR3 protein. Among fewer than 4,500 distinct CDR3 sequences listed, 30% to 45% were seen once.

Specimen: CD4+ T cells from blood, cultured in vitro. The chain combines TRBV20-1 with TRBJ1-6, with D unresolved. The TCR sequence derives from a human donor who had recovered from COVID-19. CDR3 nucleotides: TGCAGTGCTAGAACAATTGGGGATTCACCCCTCCACTTT. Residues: CSARTIGDSPLHF.